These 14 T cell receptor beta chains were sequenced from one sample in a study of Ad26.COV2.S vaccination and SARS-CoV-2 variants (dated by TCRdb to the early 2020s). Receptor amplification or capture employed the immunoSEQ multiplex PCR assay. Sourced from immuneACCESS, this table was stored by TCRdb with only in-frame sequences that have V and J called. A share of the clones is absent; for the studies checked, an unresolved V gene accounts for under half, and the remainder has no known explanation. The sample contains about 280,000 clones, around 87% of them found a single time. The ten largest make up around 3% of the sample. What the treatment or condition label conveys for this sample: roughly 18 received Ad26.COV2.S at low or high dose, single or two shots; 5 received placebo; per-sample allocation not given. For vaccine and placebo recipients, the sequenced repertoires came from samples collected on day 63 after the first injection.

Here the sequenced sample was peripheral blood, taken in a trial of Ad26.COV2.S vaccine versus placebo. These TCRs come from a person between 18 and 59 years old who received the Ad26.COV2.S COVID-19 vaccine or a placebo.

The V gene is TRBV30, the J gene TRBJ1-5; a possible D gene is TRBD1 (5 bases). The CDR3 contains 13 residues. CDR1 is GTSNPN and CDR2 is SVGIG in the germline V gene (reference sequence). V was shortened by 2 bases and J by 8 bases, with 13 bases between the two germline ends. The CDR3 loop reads CAWSRLQGEPQHF. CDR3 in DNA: TGTGCCTGGAGTCGGCTTCAGGGCGAGCCCCAGCATTTT.

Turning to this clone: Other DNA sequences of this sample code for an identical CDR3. The CDR3 DNA is TGCAGTGCTAGTGGGGCAGGGGGTCAGCCCCAGCATTTT. Amino acids: CSASGAGGQPQHF. The chain is built from TRBV20-1 and TRBJ1-5; 7 bases align to TRBD1. The CDR3 contains 13 residues. In germline, CDR1 is DFQATT, CDR2 SNEGSKA (reference sequence). Trimming removed 3 bases from V and 6 bases from J; junction bases left unmatched: 5.

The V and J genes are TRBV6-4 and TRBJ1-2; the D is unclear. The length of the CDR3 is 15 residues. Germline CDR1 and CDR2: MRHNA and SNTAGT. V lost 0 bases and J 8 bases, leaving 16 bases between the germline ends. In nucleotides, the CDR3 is TGTGCCAGCAGTGACTCGTTTTCGGGGTTTTGGGGCTACACCTTC. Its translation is CASSDSFSGFWGYTF.

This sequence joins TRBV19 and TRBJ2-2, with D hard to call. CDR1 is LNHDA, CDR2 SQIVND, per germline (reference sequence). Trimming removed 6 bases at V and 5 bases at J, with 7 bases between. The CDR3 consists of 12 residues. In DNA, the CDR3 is TGTGCCAGTAGGGAACGGACCGGGGAGCTGTTTTTT. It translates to CASRERTGELFF.

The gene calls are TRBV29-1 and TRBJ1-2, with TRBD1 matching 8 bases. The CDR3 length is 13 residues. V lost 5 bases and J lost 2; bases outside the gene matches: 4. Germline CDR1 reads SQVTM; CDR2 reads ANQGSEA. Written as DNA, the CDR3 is TGCAGCGTTAGGGACAGGACAAACTATGGCTACACCTTC. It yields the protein CSVRDRTNYGYTF.

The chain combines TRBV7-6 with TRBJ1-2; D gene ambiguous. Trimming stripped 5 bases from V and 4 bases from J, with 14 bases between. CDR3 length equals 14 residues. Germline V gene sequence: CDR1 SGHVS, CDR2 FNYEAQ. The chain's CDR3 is CASSLSGAGYGYTF. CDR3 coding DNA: TGTGCCAGCAGCCTTTCGGGAGCTGGCTATGGCTACACCTTC.

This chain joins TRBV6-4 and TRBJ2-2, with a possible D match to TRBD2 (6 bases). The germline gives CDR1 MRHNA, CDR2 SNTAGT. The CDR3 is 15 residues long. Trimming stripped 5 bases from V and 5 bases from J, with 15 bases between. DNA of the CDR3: TGTGCCAGCAGTAGGGACTCCTCGTGGACCGGGGAGCTGTTTTTT. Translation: CASSRDSSWTGELFF.

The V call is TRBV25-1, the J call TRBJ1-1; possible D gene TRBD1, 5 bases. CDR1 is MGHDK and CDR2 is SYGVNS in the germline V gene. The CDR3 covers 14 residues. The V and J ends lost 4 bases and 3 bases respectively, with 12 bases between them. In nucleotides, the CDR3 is TGTGCCAGCAGTGCCAGGGCTATGCACACTGAAGCTTTCTTT. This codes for CASSARAMHTEAFF.

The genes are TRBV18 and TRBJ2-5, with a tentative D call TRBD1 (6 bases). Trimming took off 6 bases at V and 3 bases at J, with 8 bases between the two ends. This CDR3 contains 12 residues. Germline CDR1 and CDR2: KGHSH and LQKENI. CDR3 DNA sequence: TGTGCCAGCTCCCGACAGGAAGAGACCCAGTACTTC. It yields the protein CASSRQEETQYF.

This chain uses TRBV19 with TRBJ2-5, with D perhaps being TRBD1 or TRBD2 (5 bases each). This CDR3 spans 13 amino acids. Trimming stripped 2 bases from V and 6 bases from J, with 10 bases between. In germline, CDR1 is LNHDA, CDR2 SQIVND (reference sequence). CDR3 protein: CASSIRWGQTQYF. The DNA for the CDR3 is TGTGCCAGTAGTATACGTTGGGGACAGACCCAGTACTTC.

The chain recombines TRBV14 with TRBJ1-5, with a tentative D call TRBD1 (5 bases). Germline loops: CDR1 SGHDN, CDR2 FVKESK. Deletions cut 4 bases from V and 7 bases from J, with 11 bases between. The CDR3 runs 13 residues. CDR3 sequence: CASSRTEGQPQHF. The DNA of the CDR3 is TGTGCCAGCAGCCGCACAGAGGGGCAGCCCCAGCATTTT.

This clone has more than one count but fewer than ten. The chain's CDR3 is CASTYGIDQPQHF. In DNA form, the CDR3 reads TGTGCCAGCACTTACGGGATTGATCAGCCCCAGCATTTT. This chain uses TRBV27 with TRBJ1-5, with unresolved D. The CDR3 runs to 13 residues. The germline V and J ends were trimmed by 7 bases and 5 bases, with 12 bases remaining between them. From germline, CDR1 is MNHEY and CDR2 SMNVEV (reference sequence).

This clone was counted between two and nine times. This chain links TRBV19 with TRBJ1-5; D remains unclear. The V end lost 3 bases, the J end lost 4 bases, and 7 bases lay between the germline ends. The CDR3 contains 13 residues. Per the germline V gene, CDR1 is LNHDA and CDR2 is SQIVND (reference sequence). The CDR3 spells CASSMWENQPQHF. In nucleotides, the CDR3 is TGTGCCAGTAGTATGTGGGAAAATCAGCCCCAGCATTTT.

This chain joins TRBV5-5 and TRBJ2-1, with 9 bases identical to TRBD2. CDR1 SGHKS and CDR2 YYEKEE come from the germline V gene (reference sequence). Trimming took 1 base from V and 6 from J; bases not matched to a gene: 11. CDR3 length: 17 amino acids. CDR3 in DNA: TGTGCCAGCAGCTTGCCCCAGGGACTAGCCGAGGGCAATGAGCAGTTCTTC. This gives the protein CASSLPQGLAEGNEQFF.